This TCR beta chain is from a study of CD8 T cells in ankylosing spondylitis. Study-wide results and limits: Significant enrichment of disease-linked clones was reportedly seen in matched ankylosing spondylitis synovial fluid. Earlier literature documents some of the motif variants in reactive arthritis synovial fluid and blood.

TCRdb called the 5' RACE reads again in MiXCR, with one record for every CDR3 protein. The table records 200,000 to 250,000 distinct CDR3 sequences, 8% to 11% of them present only once. This clonotype has at least ten counts. Its antigen is unidentified. CDR1 and CDR2 from the germline V gene are MNHEY and SMNVEV (reference sequence). The CDR3 has 16 residues. V gave up 3 bases and J gave up 4 bases, with 18 bases separating them. The receptor comes from a male donor with ankylosing spondylitis or in good health (not recorded which). The sequenced sample consisted of blood, either unsorted or a sorted T cell fraction (not recorded which). This chain links TRBV27 with TRBJ2-5, with D possibly being TRBD1 or TRBD2 (6 bases each). The CDR3 bases are TGTGCCAGCAGTTTGATGGGGGGCGCCGGATCAGAGACCCAGTACTTC. This encodes CASSLMGGAGSETQYF.